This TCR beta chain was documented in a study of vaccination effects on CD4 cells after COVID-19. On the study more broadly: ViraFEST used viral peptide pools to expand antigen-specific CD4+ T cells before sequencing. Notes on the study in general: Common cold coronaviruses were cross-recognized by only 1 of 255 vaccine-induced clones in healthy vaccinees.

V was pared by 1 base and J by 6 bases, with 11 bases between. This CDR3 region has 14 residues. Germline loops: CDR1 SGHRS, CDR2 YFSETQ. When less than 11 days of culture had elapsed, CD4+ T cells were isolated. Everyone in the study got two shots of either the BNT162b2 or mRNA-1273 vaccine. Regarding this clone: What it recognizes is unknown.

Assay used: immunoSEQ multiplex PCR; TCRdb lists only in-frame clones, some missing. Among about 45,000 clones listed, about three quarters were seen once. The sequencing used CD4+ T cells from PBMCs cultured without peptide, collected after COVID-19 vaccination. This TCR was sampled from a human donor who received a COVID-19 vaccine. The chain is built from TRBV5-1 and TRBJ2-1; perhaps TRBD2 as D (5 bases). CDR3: CASSLRLAGNEQFF. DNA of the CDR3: TGCGCCAGCAGCTTGAGACTTGCGGGCAATGAGCAGTTCTTC.